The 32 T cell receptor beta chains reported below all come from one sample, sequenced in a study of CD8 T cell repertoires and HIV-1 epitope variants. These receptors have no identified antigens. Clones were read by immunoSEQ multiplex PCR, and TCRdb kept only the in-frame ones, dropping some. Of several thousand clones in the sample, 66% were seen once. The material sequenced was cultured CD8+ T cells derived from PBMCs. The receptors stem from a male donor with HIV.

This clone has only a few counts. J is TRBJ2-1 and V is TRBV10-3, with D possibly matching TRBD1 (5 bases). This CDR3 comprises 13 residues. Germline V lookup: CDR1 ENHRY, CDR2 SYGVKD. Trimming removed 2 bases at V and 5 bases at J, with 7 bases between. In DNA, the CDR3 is TGTGCCATCAGTGAGGGCAGGGACAATGAGCAGTTCTTC. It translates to CAISEGRDNEQFF.

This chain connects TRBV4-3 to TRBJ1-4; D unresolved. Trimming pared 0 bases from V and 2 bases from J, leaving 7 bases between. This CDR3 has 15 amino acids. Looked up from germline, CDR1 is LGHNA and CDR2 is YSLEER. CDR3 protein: CASSQDLGTNEKLFF. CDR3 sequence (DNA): TGCGCCAGCAGCCAAGACCTGGGGACTAATGAAAAACTGTTTTTT.

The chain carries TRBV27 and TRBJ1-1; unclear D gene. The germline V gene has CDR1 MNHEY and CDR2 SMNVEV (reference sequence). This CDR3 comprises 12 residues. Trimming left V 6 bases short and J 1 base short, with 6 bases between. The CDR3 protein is CASREQNTEAFF. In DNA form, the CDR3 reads TGTGCCAGCAGGGAACAGAACACTGAAGCTTTCTTT.

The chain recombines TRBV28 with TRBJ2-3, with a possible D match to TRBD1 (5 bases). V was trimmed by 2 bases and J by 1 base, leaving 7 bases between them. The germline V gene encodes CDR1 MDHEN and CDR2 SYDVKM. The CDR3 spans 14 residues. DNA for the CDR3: TGTGCCAGCAGTTTAGGGGCCCGCACAGATACGCAGTATTTT. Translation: CASSLGARTDTQYF.

The CDR3 nucleotides read TGTGCCAGTAGAACGCAGGGCAACCTGGACACTGAAGCTTTCTTT. Translated: CASRTQGNLDTEAFF. The J gene is TRBJ1-1, the V gene TRBV19, with D possibly matching TRBD1 (5 bases). This CDR3 is 15 amino acids long. Deletions cut 6 bases from V and 3 bases from J, with 17 bases between. The germline V gene encodes CDR1 LNHDA and CDR2 SQIVND (reference sequence).

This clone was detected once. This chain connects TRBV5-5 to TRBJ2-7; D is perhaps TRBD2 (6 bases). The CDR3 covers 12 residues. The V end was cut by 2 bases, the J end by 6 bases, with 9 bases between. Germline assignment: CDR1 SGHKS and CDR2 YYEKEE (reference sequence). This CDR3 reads CASSLRAGEQYF. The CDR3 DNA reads TGTGCCAGCAGCTTACGAGCGGGCGAGCAGTACTTC.

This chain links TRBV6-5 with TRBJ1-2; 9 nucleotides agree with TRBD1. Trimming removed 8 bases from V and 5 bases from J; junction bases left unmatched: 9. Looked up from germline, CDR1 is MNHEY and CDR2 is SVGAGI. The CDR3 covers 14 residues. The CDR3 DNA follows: TGTGCCAGCGGGCGGACAGGGGAAGGGTATGGCTACACCTTC. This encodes CASGRTGEGYGYTF.

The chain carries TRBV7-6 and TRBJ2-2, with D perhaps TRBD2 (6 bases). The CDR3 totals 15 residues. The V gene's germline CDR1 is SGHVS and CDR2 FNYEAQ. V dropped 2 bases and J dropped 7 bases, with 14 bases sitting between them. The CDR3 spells CASSLSGGAGGELFF. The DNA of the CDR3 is TGTGCCAGCAGCTTAAGTGGAGGGGCGGGCGGGGAGCTGTTTTTT.

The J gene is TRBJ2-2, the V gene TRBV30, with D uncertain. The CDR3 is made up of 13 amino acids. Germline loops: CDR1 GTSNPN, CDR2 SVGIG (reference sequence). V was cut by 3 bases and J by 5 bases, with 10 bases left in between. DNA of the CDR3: TGTGCCTGGAGGCGCGACGGAACCGGGGAGCTGTTTTTT. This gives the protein CAWRRDGTGELFF.

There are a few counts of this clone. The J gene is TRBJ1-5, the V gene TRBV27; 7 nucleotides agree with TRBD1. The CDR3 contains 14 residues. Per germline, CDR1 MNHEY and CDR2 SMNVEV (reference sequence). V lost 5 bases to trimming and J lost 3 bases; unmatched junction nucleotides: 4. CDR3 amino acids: CASSPGQVNQPQHF. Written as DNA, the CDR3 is TGTGCCAGCAGTCCTGGACAGGTCAATCAGCCCCAGCATTTT.

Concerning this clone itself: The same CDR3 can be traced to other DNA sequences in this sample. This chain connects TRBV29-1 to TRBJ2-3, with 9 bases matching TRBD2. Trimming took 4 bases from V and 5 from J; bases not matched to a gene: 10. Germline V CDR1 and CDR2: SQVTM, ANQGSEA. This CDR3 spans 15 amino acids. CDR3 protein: CSVGGAGGPGDTQYF. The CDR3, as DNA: TGCAGCGTTGGGGGCGCGGGGGGGCCGGGAGATACGCAGTATTTT.

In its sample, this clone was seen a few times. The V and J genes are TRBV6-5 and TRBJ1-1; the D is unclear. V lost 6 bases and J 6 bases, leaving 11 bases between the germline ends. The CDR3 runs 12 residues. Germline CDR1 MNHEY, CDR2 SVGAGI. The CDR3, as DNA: TGTGCCAGCAGCCCTGGCGGTCCTGAAGCTTTCTTT. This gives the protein CASSPGGPEAFF.

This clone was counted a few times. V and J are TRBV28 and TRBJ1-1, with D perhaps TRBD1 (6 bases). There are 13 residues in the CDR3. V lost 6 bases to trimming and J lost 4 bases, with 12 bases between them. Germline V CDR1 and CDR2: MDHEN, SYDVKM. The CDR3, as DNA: TGTGCCAGCAGGACAGGAGAGGTCACTGAAGCTTTCTTT. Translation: CASRTGEVTEAFF.

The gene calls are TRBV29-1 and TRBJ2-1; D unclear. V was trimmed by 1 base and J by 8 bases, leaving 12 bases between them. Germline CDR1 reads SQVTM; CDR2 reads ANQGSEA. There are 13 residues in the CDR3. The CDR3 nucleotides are TGCAGCGTTGAAGGAGTCACAAACTATGAGCAGTTCTTC. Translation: CSVEGVTNYEQFF.

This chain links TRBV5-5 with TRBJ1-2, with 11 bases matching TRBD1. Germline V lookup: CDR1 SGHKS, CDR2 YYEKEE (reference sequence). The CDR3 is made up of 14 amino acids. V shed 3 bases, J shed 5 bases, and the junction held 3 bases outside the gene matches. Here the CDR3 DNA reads TGTGCCAGCAGCTCGGACAGGGGGCGGTATGGCTACACCTTC. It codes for CASSSDRGRYGYTF.

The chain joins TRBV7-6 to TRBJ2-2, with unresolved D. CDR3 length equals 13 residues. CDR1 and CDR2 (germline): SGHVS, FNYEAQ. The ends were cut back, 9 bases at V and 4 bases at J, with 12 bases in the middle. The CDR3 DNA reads TGTGCCAGTGGCCCAGTTCCCACCGGGGAGCTGTTTTTT. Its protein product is CASGPVPTGELFF.

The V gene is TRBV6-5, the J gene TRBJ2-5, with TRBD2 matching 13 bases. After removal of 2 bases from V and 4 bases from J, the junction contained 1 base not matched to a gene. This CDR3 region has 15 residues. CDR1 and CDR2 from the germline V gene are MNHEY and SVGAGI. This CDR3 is CASSYTSGGAETQYF. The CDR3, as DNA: TGTGCCAGCAGTTACACTAGCGGGGGGGCAGAGACCCAGTACTTC.

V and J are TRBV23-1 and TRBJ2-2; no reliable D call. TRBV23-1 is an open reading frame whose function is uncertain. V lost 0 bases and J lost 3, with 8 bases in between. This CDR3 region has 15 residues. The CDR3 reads CASSQSTLYTGELFF. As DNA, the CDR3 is TGCGCCAGCAGTCAATCGACCCTCTACACCGGGGAGCTGTTTTTT.

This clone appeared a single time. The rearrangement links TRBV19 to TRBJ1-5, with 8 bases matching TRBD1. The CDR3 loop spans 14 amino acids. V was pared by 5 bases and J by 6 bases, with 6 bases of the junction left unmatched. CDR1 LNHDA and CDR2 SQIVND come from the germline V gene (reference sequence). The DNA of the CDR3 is TGTGCCAGTAGTCCCGACAGGGGTAGTCAGCCCCAGCATTTT. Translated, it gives CASSPDRGSQPQHF.

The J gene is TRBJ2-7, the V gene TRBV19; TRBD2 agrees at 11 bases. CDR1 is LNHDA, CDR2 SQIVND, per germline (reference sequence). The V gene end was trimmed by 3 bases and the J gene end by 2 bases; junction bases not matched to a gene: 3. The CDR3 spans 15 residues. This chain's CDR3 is CASSMGLAATYEQYF. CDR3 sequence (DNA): TGTGCCAGTAGTATGGGACTAGCGGCTACCTACGAGCAGTACTTC.

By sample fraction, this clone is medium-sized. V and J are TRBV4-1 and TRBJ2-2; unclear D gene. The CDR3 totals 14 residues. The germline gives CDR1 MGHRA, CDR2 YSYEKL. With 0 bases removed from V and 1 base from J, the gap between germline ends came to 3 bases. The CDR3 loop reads CASSQDGNTGELFF. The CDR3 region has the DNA TGCGCCAGCAGCCAAGATGGGAACACCGGGGAGCTGTTTTTT.

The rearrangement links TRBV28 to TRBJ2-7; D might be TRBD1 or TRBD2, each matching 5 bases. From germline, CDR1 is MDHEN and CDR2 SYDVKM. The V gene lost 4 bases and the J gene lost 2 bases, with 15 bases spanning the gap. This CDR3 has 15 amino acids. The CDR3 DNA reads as TGTGCCAGCAGTTCCCTCGGGACCGAACCCTACGAGCAGTACTTC. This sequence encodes CASSSLGTEPYEQYF.

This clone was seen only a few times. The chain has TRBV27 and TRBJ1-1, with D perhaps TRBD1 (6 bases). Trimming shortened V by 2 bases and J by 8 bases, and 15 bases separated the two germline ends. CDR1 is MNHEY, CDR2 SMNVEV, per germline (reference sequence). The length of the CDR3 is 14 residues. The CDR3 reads CASSLTGGLTEAFF. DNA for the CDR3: TGTGCCAGCAGTTTAACGGGGGGCTTGACAGAAGCTTTCTTT.

This chain's CDR3 is CASSSLAEAGLEGPQHF. The CDR3 DNA reads as TGTGCCAGCAGCTCCCTCGCGGAAGCGGGGCTGGAGGGGCCCCAGCATTTT. This chain connects TRBV5-8 to TRBJ1-5, with a possible D match to TRBD1 (5 bases). This CDR3 is 17 amino acids long. Trimming took off 3 bases at V and 9 bases at J, with 25 bases between the two ends. From germline, CDR1 is SGHTS and CDR2 YDEGEE.

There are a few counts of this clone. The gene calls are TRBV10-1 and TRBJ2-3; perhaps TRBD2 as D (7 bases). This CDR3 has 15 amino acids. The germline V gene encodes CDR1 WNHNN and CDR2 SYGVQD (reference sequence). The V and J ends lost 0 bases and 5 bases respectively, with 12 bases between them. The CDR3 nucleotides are TGCGCCAGCAGTGAGTCGGGGGGGCCGGGAGATACGCAGTATTTT. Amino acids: CASSESGGPGDTQYF.

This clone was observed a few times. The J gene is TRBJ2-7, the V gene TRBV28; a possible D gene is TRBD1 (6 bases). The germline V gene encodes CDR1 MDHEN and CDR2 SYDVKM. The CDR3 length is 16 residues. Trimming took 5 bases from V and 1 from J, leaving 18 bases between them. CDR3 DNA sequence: TGTGCCAGCAGTCCAACCCTTCGACAGGTTTCCTACGAGCAGTACTTC. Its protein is CASSPTLRQVSYEQYF.

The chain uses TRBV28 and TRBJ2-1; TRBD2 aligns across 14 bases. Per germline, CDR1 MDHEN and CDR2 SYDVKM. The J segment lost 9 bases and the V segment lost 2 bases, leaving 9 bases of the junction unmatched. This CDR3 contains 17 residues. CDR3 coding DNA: TGTGCCAGCAGTTTAGTCGTCGGACTAGCGGGGGGTGGTGAGCAGTTCTTC. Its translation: CASSLVVGLAGGGEQFF.

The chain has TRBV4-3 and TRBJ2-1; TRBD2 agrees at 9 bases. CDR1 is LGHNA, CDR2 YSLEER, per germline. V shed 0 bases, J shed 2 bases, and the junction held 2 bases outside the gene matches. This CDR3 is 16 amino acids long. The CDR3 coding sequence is TGCGCCAGCAGCCAAGACGCGGGGGGGCCCTACAATGAGCAGTTCTTC. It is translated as CASSQDAGGPYNEQFF.

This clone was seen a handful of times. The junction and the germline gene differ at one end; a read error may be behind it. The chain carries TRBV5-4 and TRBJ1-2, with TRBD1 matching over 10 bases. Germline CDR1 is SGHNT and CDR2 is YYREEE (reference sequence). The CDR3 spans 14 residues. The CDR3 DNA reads TGTGCCAGCAGCGATCCCGGGACAGGGGTCCTCGGTGCCTTC. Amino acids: CASSDPGTGVLGAF.

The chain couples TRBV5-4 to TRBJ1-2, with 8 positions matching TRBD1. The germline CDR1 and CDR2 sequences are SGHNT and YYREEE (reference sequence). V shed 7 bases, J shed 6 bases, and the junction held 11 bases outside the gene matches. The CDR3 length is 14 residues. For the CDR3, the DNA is TGTGCCAGCGAGAGGACAGGGCAAGGGCATGGCTACACCTTC. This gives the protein CASERTGQGHGYTF.

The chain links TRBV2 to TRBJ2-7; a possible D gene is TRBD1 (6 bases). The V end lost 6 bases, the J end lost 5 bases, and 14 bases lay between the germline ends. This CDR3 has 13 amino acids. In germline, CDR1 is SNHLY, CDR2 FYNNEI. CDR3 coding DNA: TGTGCCAGCAGAGGGACACCCTATAACGAGCAGTACTTC. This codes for CASRGTPYNEQYF.

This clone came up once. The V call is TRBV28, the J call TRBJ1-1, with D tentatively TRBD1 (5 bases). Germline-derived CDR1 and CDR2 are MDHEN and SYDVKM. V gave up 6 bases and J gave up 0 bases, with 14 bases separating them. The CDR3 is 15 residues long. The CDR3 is CASRQDHEVNTEAFF. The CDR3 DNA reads TGTGCCAGCAGACAGGACCATGAAGTGAACACTGAAGCTTTCTTT.